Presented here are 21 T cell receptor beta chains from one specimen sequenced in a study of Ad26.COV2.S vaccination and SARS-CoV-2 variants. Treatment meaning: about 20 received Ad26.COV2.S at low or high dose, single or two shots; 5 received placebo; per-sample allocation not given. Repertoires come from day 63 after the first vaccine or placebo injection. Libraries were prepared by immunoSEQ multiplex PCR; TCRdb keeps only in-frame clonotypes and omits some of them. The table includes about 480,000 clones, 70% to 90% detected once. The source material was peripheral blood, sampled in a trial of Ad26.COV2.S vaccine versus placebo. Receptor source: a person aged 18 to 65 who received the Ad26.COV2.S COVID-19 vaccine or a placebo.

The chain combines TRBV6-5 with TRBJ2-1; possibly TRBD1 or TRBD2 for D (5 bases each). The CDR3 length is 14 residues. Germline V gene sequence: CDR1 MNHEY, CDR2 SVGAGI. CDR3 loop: CATKVLPRDHEQFF. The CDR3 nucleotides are TGTGCGACCAAGGTCCTTCCGAGGGACCATGAGCAGTTCTTC.

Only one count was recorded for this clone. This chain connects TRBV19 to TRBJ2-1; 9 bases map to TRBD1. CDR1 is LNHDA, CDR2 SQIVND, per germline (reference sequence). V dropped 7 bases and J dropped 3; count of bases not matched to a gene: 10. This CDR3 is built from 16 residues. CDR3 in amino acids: CASTRPRGQGYNEQFF. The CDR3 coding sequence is TGTGCCAGTACCCGCCCCCGGGGACAGGGCTACAATGAGCAGTTCTTC. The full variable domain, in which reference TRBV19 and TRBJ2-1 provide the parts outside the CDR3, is DGGITQSPKYLFRKEGQNVTLSCEQNLNHDAMYWYRQDPGQGLRLIYYSQIVNDFQKGDIAEGYSVSREKKESFPLTVTSAQKNPTAFYLCASTRPRGQGYNEQFFGPGTRLTVL.

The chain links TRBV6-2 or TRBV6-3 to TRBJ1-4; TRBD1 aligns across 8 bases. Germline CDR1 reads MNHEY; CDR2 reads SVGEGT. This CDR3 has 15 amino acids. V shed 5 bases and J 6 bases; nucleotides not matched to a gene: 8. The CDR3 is CASSPRTGRDEKLFF. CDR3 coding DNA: TGTGCCAGCAGTCCCCGGACAGGGAGGGATGAAAAACTGTTTTTT.

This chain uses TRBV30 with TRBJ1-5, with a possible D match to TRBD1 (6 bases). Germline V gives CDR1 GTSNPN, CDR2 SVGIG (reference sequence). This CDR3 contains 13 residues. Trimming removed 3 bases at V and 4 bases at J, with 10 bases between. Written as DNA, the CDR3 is TGTGCCTGGAGCGGACAGCCTAATCAGCCCCAGCATTTT. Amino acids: CAWSGQPNQPQHF.

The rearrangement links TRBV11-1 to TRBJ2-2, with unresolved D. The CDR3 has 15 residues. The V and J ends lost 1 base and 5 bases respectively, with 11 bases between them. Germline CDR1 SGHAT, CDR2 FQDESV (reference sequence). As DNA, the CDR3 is TGTGCCAGCAGCTTAGACAGCGTGCGAACCGGGGAGCTGTTTTTT. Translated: CASSLDSVRTGELFF. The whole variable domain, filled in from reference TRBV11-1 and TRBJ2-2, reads EAEVAQSPRYKITEKSQAVAFWCDPISGHATLYWYRQILGQGPELLVQFQDESVVDDSQLPKDRFSAERLKGVDSTLKIQPAELGDSAMYLCASSLDSVRTGELFFGEGSRLTVL.

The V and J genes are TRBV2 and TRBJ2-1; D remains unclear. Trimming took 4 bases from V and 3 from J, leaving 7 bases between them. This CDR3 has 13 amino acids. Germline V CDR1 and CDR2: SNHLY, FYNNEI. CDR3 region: CASSGSNYNEQFF. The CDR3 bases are TGTGCCAGCAGTGGCAGTAACTACAATGAGCAGTTCTTC.

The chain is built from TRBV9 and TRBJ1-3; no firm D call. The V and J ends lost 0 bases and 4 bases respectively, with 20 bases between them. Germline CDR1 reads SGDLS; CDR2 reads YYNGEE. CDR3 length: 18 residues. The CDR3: CASSVGPPNSLAGNTIYF. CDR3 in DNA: TGTGCCAGCAGCGTAGGCCCCCCGAACAGCCTAGCCGGAAACACCATATATTTT.

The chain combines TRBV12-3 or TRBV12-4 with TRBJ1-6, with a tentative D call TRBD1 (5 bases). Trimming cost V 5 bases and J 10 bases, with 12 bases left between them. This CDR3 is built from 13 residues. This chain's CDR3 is CASSEDGGSPLHF. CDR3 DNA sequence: TGTGCCAGCAGTGAAGACGGGGGGTCACCCCTCCACTTT.

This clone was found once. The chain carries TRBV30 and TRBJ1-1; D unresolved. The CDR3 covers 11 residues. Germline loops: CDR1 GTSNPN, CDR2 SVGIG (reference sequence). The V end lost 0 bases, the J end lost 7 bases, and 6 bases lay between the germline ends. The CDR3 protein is CAWSVDGEAFF. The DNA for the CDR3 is TGTGCCTGGAGTGTTGATGGTGAAGCTTTCTTT. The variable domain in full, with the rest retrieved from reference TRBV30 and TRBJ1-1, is SQTIHQWPATLVQPVGSPLSLECTVEGTSNPNLYWYRQAAGRGLQLLFYSVGIGQISSEVPQNLSASRPQDRQFILSSKKLLLSDSGFYLCAWSVDGEAFFGQGTRLTVV.

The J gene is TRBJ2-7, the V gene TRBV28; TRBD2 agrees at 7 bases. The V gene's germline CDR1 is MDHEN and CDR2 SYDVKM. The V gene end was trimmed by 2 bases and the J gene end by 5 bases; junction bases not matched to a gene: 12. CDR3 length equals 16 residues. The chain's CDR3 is CASSLAVYSLANEQYF. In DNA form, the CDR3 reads TGTGCCAGCAGTTTAGCGGTATACTCACTAGCGAACGAGCAGTACTTC.

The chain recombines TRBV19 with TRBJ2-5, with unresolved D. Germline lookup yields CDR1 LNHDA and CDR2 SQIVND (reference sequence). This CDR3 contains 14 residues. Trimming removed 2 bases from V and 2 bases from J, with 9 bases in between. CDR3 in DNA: TGTGCCAGTAGTATATCGGGCGGACAAGAGACCCAGTACTTC. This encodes CASSISGGQETQYF.

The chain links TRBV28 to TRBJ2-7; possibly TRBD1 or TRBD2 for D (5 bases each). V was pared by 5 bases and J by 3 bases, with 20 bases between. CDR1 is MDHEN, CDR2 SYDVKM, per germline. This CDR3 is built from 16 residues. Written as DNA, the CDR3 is TGTGCCAGCAGTCAAGCTGATACAGGTCGGGGCTACGAGCAGTACTTC. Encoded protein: CASSQADTGRGYEQYF.

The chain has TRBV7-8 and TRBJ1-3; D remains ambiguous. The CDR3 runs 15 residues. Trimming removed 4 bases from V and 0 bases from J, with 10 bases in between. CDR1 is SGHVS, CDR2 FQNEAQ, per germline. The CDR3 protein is CASSSTTASGNTIYF. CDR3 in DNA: TGTGCCAGCAGCTCCACTACAGCCTCTGGAAACACCATATATTTT. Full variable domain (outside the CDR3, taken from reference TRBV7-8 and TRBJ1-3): GAGVSQSPRYKVAKRGQDVALRCDPISGHVSLFWYQQALGQGPEFLTYFQNEAQLDKSGLPSDRFFAERPEGSVSTLKIQRTQQEDSAVYLCASSSTTASGNTIYFGEGSWLTVV.

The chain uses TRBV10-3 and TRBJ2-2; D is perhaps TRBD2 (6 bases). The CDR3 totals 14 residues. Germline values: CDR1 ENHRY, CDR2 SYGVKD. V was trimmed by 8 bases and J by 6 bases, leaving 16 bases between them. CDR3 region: CAIGGLEASGELFF. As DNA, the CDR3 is TGTGCCATCGGGGGACTTGAGGCATCCGGGGAGCTGTTTTTT.

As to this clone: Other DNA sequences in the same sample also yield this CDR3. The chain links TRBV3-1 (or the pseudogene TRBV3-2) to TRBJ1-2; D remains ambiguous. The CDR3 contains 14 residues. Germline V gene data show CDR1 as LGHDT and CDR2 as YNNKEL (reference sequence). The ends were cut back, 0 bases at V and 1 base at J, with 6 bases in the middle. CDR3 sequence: CASSQDTLNYGYTF. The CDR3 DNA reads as TGTGCCAGCAGCCAAGATACCCTTAACTATGGCTACACCTTC.

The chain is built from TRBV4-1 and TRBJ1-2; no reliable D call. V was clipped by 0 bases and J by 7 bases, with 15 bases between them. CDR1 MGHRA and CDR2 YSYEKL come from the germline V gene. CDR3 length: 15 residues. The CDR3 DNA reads TGCGCCAGCAGCCAAGACCCGGCCGGGTCTGGTGGCTACACCTTC. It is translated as CASSQDPAGSGGYTF.

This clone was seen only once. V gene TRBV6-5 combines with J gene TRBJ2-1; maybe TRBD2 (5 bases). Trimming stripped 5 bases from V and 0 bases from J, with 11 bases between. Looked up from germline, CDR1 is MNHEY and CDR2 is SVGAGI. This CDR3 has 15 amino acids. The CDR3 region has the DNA TGTGCCAGCAGTCCGGACTTGAGCTCCTACAATGAGCAGTTCTTC. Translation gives CASSPDLSSYNEQFF.

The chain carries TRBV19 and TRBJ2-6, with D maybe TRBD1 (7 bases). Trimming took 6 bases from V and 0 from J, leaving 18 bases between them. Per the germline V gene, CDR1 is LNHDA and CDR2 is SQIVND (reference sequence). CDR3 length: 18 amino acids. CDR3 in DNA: TGTGCCAGTAGAATCTGGACAGGAGGGAGCTCTGGGGCCAACGTCCTGACTTTC. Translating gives CASRIWTGGSSGANVLTF.

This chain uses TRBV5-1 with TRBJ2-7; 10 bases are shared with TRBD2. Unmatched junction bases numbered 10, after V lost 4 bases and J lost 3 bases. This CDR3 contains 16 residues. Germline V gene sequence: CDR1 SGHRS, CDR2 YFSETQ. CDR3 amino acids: CASSEGAGGPSYEQYF. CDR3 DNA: TGCGCCAGCAGCGAAGGAGCGGGAGGGCCGAGCTACGAGCAGTACTTC.

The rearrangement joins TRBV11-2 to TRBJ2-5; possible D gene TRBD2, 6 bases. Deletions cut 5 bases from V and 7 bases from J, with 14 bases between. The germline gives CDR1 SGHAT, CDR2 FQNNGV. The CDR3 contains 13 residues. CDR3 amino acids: CASSPRGSGTQYF. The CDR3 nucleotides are TGTGCCAGCAGCCCACGGGGTAGCGGGACCCAGTACTTC.

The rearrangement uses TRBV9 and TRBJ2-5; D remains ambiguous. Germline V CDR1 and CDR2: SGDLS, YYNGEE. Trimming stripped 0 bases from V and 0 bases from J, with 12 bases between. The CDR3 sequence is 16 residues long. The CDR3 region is CASSVGEGQYQETQYF. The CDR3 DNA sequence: TGTGCCAGCAGCGTAGGAGAAGGGCAGTACCAAGAGACCCAGTACTTC.